Following are 7 T cell receptor beta chains from one sample sequenced in a study of blood T cell repertoires in COVID-19. TCRdb's table, derived via immunoSEQ multiplex PCR, lists solely in-frame clones and lacks some. The sample holds 120,000 to 150,000 clones, more than 75% seen once. Sequences were obtained from peripheral blood. All receptors derive from a human donor in a cohort sampled during active COVID-19.

This clone was observed once. The chain joins TRBV19 to TRBJ1-5; D is uncertain. Germline V gives CDR1 LNHDA, CDR2 SQIVND (reference sequence). V lost 2 bases, J lost 5 bases, and 10 bases lay in between. This CDR3 is built from 14 residues. CDR3 sequence: CASSIMGNDQPQHF. CDR3 in DNA: TGTGCCAGTAGTATAATGGGCAATGATCAGCCCCAGCATTTT. The whole variable domain, filled in from reference TRBV19 and TRBJ1-5, reads DGGITQSPKYLFRKEGQNVTLSCEQNLNHDAMYWYRQDPGQGLRLIYYSQIVNDFQKGDIAEGYSVSREKKESFPLTVTSAQKNPTAFYLCASSIMGNDQPQHFGDGTRLSIL.

CDR3 in amino acids: CASSLLQGPTGELFF. DNA for the CDR3: TGTGCCAGCAGCTTATTACAGGGTCCCACCGGGGAGCTGTTTTTT. The rearrangement uses TRBV7-9 and TRBJ2-2, with a tentative D call TRBD1 (6 bases). V was cut by 2 bases and J by 4 bases, with 11 bases left in between. The CDR3 spans 15 residues. Germline CDR1 and CDR2: SEHNR and FQNEAQ (reference sequence).

The chain employs TRBV5-1 and TRBJ1-2, with 12 bases fitting TRBD1. The CDR3 consists of 17 residues. V lost 3 bases, J lost 7 bases, and 13 bases stayed unmatched. Per germline, CDR1 SGHRS and CDR2 YFSETQ. The DNA for the CDR3 is TGCGCCAGCAGCTCGGGACCTCCGGGACAGGGGGCTGGTGGCTACACCTTC. Protein: CASSSGPPGQGAGGYTF. The full variable domain, with the rest looked up from reference TRBV5-1 and TRBJ1-2, is KAGVTQTPRYLIKTRGQQVTLSCSPISGHRSVSWYQQTPGQGLQFLFEYFSETQRNKGNFPGRFSGRQFSNSRSEMNVSTLELGDSALYLCASSSGPPGQGAGGYTFGSGTRLTVV.

This chain connects TRBV28 to TRBJ1-2; TRBD1 is a possible D gene (6 bases). The CDR3 has 13 residues. Germline V lookup: CDR1 MDHEN, CDR2 SYDVKM. Trimming took 7 bases from V and 3 from J, leaving 12 bases between them. CDR3: CASTQGQYYGYTF. The CDR3 region has the DNA TGTGCCAGCACCCAAGGACAGTACTATGGCTACACCTTC.

The chain carries TRBV30 and TRBJ1-1; tentatively, D is TRBD1 (5 bases). Per the germline V gene, CDR1 is GTSNPN and CDR2 is SVGIG (reference sequence). This CDR3 is 13 amino acids long. With 3 bases removed from V and 6 bases from J, the gap between germline ends came to 14 bases. The CDR3: CAWRPQGSAEAFF. CDR3 nucleotides: TGTGCCTGGAGGCCCCAGGGATCCGCTGAAGCTTTCTTT.

This rearrangement joins TRBV28 to TRBJ2-2; 7 nucleotides line up with TRBD1. Germline CDR1 reads MDHEN; CDR2 reads SYDVKM. CDR3 length equals 16 residues. V dropped 7 bases and J dropped 2; count of bases not matched to a gene: 10. The CDR3 DNA sequence: TGTGCCAGCACGCCACCGGGACAGAGAAACACCGGGGAGCTGTTTTTT. Amino acids: CASTPPGQRNTGELFF.

This clone has only a few counts. The gene calls are TRBV11-3 and TRBJ2-1; TRBD2 aligns across 15 bases. Germline values: CDR1 SGHNT, CDR2 YENEEA. This CDR3 contains 20 residues. J lost 6 bases, V lost 3 bases, and 15 bases had no gene match. CDR3 DNA sequence: TGTGCCAGCAGCTTGCCCGGACTAGCGGGAGGGACTATACGACTCAATGAGCAGTTCTTC. Encoded protein: CASSLPGLAGGTIRLNEQFF. Drawing the rest from reference TRBV11-3 and TRBJ2-1, the complete variable domain is EAGVVQSPRYKIIEKKQPVAFWCNPISGHNTLYWYLQNLGQGPELLIRYENEEAVDDSQLPKDRFSAERLKGVDSTLKIQPAELGDSAVYLCASSLPGLAGGTIRLNEQFFGPGTRLTVL.